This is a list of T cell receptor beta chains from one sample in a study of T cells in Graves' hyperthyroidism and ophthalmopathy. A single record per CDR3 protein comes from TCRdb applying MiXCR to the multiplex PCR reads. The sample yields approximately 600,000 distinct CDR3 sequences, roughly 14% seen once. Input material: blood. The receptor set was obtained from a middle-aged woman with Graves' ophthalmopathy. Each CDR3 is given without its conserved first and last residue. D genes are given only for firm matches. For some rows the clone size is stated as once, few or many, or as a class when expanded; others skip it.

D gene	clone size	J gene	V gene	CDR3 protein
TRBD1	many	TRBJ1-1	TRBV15	ATSRSTGGNTEAF
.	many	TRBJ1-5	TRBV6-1	ASRPTDQPQH
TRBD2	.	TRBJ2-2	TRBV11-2	ASSLGGTSSTRELF
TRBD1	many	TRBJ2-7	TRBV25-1	ASSGAGTGVHEQY
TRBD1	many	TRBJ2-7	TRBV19	ASKRGQDYEQY
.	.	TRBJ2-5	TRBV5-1	ASSLGGSGGETQY
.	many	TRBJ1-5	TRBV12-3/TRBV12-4	ASSTWTAYSNQPQH
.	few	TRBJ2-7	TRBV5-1	ASKVGQPPYEQY
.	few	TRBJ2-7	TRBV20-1	SARDQRQSYEQY
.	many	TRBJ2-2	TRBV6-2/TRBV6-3	ASSYWVAQNTGELF
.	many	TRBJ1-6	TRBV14	ASSQEGTRPNSPLH
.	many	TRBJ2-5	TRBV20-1	SVVTGTAQETQY
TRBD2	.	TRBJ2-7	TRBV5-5	ASSPVGLAGEQY
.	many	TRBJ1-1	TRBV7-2	ASSFTMNTEAF
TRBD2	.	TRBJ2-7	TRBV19	ASSPTGLVGGHVQY
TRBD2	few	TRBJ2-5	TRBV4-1	ASSQDAGSGRAGEPQY
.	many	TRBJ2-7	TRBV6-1	ASSPRSGSVEQY
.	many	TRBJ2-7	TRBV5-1	ASSSQPQDEQY
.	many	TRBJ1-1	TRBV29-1	SVVALGVPMNTEAF
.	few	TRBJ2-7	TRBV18	ASSMSSPHEQY
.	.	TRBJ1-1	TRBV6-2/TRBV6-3	ASSSGGTSNTEAF
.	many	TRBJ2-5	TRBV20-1	SARGAGGEETQY
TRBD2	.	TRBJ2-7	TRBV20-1	SARPSGSYEQY
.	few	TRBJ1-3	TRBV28	ASSLEPDSGNTIY
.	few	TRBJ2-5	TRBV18	ASSPEGLQTQY
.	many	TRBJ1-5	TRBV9	ASSFLGERQPQH
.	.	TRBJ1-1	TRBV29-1	SVEAQRAEAF
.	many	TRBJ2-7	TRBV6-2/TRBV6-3	ASSYLVARGEYEQY
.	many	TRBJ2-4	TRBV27	ASSPGGLKNIQY
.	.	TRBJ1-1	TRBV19	ASSIVGEYTEAF
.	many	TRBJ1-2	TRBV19	ATPTGPYGYT
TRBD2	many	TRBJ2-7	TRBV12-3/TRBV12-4	ASRPSGRASYEQY
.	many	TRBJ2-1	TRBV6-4	ASSVRGSYNEQF
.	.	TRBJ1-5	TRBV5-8	ASSLDIGENQPQH
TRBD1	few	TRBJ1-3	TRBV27	ASSLLMGTENSGNTIY
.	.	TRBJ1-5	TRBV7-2	ASSLDGVGPQPQH
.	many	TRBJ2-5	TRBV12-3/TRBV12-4	ASSLAGLVETQY
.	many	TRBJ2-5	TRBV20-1	SARDLSQTVVETQY
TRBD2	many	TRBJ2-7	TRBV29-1	SVAGGGTSVSYEQY
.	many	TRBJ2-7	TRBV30	AWRKAGTLNEQY
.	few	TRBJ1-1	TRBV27	ASSFGGLGSEAF
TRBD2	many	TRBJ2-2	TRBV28	ASSLGGRNTGELF
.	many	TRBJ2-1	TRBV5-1	ASSSDNSNEQF
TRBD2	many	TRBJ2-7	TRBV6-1	ASSGIAGEDEQY
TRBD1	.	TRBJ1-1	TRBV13	ASGPPTGSGAEAF
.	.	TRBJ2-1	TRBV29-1	SVEDWDRGLAYNEQF
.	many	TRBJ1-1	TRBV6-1	ASSEQGRPNTEAF
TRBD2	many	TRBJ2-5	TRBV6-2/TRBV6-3	ASSTGLAAQETQY
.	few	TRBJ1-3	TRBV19	ASSEWESGNTIY
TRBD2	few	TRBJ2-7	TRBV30	AWSGISGTVVYEQY
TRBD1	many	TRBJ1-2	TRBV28	ASSLFVTGSYGYT
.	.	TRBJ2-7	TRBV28	ASGSREQY
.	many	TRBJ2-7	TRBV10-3	AISDTSPHEQY